The 24 T cell receptor beta chains reported below all come from one sample, sequenced in a study of early T cells in non-severe SARS-CoV-2 infection. From the 5' RACE reads, TCRdb called clonotypes with MiXCR, one entry per CDR3 protein. The sample lists under 85,000 distinct CDR3 sequences, about 14% seen once, with around 3.7% in the top ten. The sample here was whole blood, taken at baseline. The source is an adult who was a healthcare worker with PCR-confirmed SARS-CoV-2 infection or an uninfected control (not recorded which).

V and J are TRBV20-1 and TRBJ2-2; 8 nucleotides line up with TRBD1. Germline lookup yields CDR1 DFQATT and CDR2 SNEGSKA (reference sequence). The CDR3 contains 14 residues. With V trimmed by 6 bases and J by 6 bases, 9 bases remained unmatched. The CDR3 coding sequence is TGCAGTGCCCCCGATCGGACAGGGCCCGGGGAGCTGTTTTTT. The encoded protein is CSAPDRTGPGELFF.

This clonotype was recorded at least ten times. This rearrangement joins TRBV2 to TRBJ2-5, with 7 bases that match TRBD1. Germline CDR1 SNHLY, CDR2 FYNNEI. The junction had 21 bases not matched to a gene; V was cut back by 11 bases and J by 3 bases. The CDR3 runs 17 residues. CDR3 DNA sequence: TGTGCCGGAATATCCTGGGACAGCCTCAGGGCGAAAGAGACCCAGTACTTC. It specifies CAGISWDSLRAKETQYF.

This chain joins TRBV11-2 and TRBJ2-7; TRBD1 agrees at 7 bases. CDR3 length equals 15 residues. Germline CDR1 and CDR2: SGHAT and FQNNGV. The ends lost 5 bases at V and 7 bases at J; junction bases unmatched: 14. CDR3 sequence (DNA): TGTGCCAGCAGCCTCCGACAGGGTGCTGAGGGGGAGCAGTACTTC. Translated, it gives CASSLRQGAEGEQYF.

The sample holds a few counts of this clonotype. The chain uses TRBV27 and TRBJ1-1; a weak D match, TRBD1 (6 bases). V was shortened by 2 bases and J by 0 bases, with 10 bases between the two germline ends. CDR3 size: 15 residues. Germline-derived CDR1 and CDR2 are MNHEY and SMNVEV (reference sequence). Written as DNA, the CDR3 is TGTGCCAGCAGTTTAGCCGGGGACATGAACACTGAAGCTTTCTTT. Protein sequence: CASSLAGDMNTEAFF.

The genes are TRBV20-1 and TRBJ2-5; D may correspond to TRBD1 or TRBD2 (5 bases each). The V gene lost 7 bases and the J gene lost 9 bases, with 21 bases spanning the gap. The CDR3 is made up of 13 amino acids. Per germline, CDR1 DFQATT and CDR2 SNEGSKA (reference sequence). The CDR3 DNA reads as TGCAGTGGAGAGTGGCGGGTAGGGGTGGCCCAGTACTTC. This encodes CSGEWRVGVAQYF.

This clonotype was found a few times. V gene TRBV20-1 combines with J gene TRBJ2-6; D is undetermined. The CDR3 length is 14 residues. The V gene lost 5 bases and the J gene lost 0 bases, with 8 bases spanning the gap. CDR1 is DFQATT and CDR2 is SNEGSKA in the germline V gene (reference sequence). The CDR3 DNA reads TGCAGTGCTTCAATGAGCTCTGGGGCCAACGTCCTGACTTTC. It codes for CSASMSSGANVLTF.

V is TRBV7-9 and J is TRBJ2-5, with 7 bases that match TRBD1. Trimming removed 4 bases from V and 5 bases from J; junction bases left unmatched: 4. Germline-derived CDR1 and CDR2 are SEHNR and FQNEAQ (reference sequence). The CDR3 spans 13 residues. The CDR3 loop reads CASSWGTAETQYF. CDR3 bases: TGTGCCAGCAGCTGGGGGACAGCCGAGACCCAGTACTTC.

Sample share makes this clonotype medium-sized. The rearrangement uses TRBV7-9 and TRBJ1-1; D not resolved. V lost 2 bases to trimming and J lost 0 bases, with 4 bases between them. Germline V gene data show CDR1 as SEHNR and CDR2 as FQNEAQ (reference sequence). CDR3 length: 13 residues. The CDR3 sequence: CASSLNVNTEAFF. CDR3 coding DNA: TGTGCCAGCAGCTTAAACGTGAACACTGAAGCTTTCTTT.

This clonotype was seen only a few times. This chain links TRBV10-1 with TRBJ1-1; D is unclear. The CDR3 extends over 20 amino acids. V lost 6 bases and J lost 1, with 30 bases in between. Germline V gene sequence: CDR1 WNHNN, CDR2 SYGVQD (reference sequence). The CDR3 DNA is TGCGCCAGCAGGGTTGGATTTAGGCCCACGGCCAGGACTAGGAACACTGAAGCTTTCTTT. Encoded protein: CASRVGFRPTARTRNTEAFF.

The V and J genes are TRBV10-2 and TRBJ2-1; D is unresolved. The CDR3 covers 11 residues. The V gene's germline CDR1 is WSHSY and CDR2 SAAADI. Trimming removed 7 bases at V and 8 bases at J, with 9 bases between. In nucleotides, the CDR3 is TGCGCCAGCAAAGGGATGGATGAGCAGTTCTTC. This sequence encodes CASKGMDEQFF.

The J gene is TRBJ2-7, the V gene TRBV28; 8 nucleotides align to TRBD1. The CDR3 spans 16 residues. Germline assignment: CDR1 MDHEN and CDR2 SYDVKM. The J segment lost 4 bases and the V segment lost 7 bases, leaving 15 bases of the junction unmatched. The CDR3 bases are TGTGCCAGCACCCCGGCTGGGACAGGAGGCAATTACGAGCAGTACTTC. Translating it yields CASTPAGTGGNYEQYF.

The rearrangement links TRBV7-9 to TRBJ1-4, with 8 positions matching TRBD1. V trimming: 1 base; J trimming: 10 bases; junction bases outside the gene matches: 14. CDR3 size: 17 residues. Germline CDR1 and CDR2: SEHNR and FQNEAQ (reference sequence). In DNA form, the CDR3 reads TGTGCCAGCAGCTTAGGGACAGGGACGTACGTTACAGGAAAACTGTTTTTT. This translates into CASSLGTGTYVTGKLFF. The complete variable domain, with remaining parts taken from reference TRBV7-9 and TRBJ1-4, reads DTGVSQNPRHKITKRGQNVTFRCDPISEHNRLYWYRQTLGQGPEFLTYFQNEAQLEKSRLLSDRFSAERPKGSFSTLEIQRTEQGDSAMYLCASSLGTGTYVTGKLFFGSGTQLSVL.

This clonotype was seen more than once but under ten times. The chain links TRBV19 to TRBJ2-2; 14 nucleotides match TRBD2. CDR1 is LNHDA, CDR2 SQIVND, per germline (reference sequence). The V and J ends lost 5 bases and 7 bases, in that order; junction bases with no gene match: 6. This CDR3 region has 16 residues. The CDR3 bases are TGTGCCAGTAGTTCCGGGACTAGCGGGAGAAGCGGGGAGCTGTTTTTT. It translates to CASSSGTSGRSGELFF.

The rearrangement uses TRBV14 and TRBJ2-7; 7 bases are shared with TRBD2. V gave up 1 base and J gave up 3 bases; unmatched junction bases: 6. CDR3 length: 15 residues. Germline-derived CDR1 and CDR2 are SGHDN and FVKESK. The chain's CDR3 is CASSQAIAGSYEQYF. CDR3 in DNA: TGTGCCAGCAGCCAAGCCATAGCGGGTAGCTACGAGCAGTACTTC.

V usage is TRBV28 and J usage is TRBJ2-3, with 10 nucleotides matching TRBD2. J was trimmed by 5 bases and V by 4 bases; bases with no gene match: 12. The CDR3 is 17 residues long. Germline assignment: CDR1 MDHEN and CDR2 SYDVKM. The CDR3 loop reads CASSSWAVAGGQDTQYF. The CDR3 DNA sequence: TGTGCCAGCAGTTCGTGGGCGGTAGCGGGAGGACAAGATACGCAGTATTTT. The whole variable domain, filled in from reference TRBV28 and TRBJ2-3, reads DVKVTQSSRYLVKRTGEKVFLECVQDMDHENMFWYRQDPGLGLRLIYFSYDVKMKEKGDIPEGYSVSREKKERFSLILESASTNQTSMYLCASSSWAVAGGQDTQYFGPGTRLTVL.

This clonotype was observed a handful of times. The J gene is TRBJ2-5, the V gene TRBV28, with 8 bases lining up with TRBD2. With V trimmed by 6 bases and J by 5 bases, 5 bases remained unmatched. CDR1 is MDHEN and CDR2 is SYDVKM in the germline V gene. The CDR3 runs 13 residues. In DNA form, the CDR3 reads TGTGCCAGCAGCCGGACTAGCCATGAGACCCAGTACTTC. Its protein product is CASSRTSHETQYF.

The chain links TRBV19 to TRBJ2-1; unclear D gene. V dropped 3 bases and J dropped 5 bases, with 11 bases sitting between them. The germline V gene has CDR1 LNHDA and CDR2 SQIVND (reference sequence). There are 14 residues in the CDR3. This CDR3 reads CASSMSGINNEQFF. As DNA, the CDR3 is TGTGCCAGTAGTATGAGTGGGATAAACAATGAGCAGTTCTTC.

This clonotype was seen more than once but under ten times. This chain uses TRBV7-6 with TRBJ2-1; 9 bases line up with TRBD2. Germline trimming cut 0 bases from V and 6 bases from J; bases unmatched to any gene: 6. Germline-derived CDR1 and CDR2 are SGHVS and FNYEAQ. This CDR3 spans 16 amino acids. The CDR3 region has the DNA TGTGCCAGCAGCTTAGCAACCAGCGGGAGGTCCAATGAGCAGTTCTTC. This encodes CASSLATSGRSNEQFF.

This clonotype was seen many times. The rearrangement links TRBV18 to TRBJ2-1; TRBD2 matches 8 bases. There are 16 residues in the CDR3. Germline lookup yields CDR1 KGHSH and CDR2 LQKENI. The V gene end was trimmed by 0 bases and the J gene end by 3 bases; junction bases not matched to a gene: 4. The CDR3 sequence is CASSPPPTSVYNEQFF. The CDR3 nucleotides read TGTGCCAGCTCACCACCGCCGACTAGCGTCTACAATGAGCAGTTCTTC.

This clonotype was observed many times. CDR3 residues: CASSHRGRAADTQYF. The CDR3 coding sequence is TGTGCCAGCAGCCACCGAGGGAGGGCCGCAGATACGCAGTATTTT. The rearrangement joins TRBV3-1 to TRBJ2-3, with TRBD2 matching 7 bases. Germline V gives CDR1 LGHDT, CDR2 YNNKEL (reference sequence). This CDR3 has 15 amino acids. The J segment lost 4 bases and the V segment lost 3 bases, leaving 7 bases of the junction unmatched.

This clonotype occurred a few times. The J gene is TRBJ1-1, the V gene TRBV12-3 or TRBV12-4; 10 bases match TRBD1. The CDR3 runs to 16 residues. The J segment lost 4 bases and the V segment lost 5 bases, leaving 10 bases of the junction unmatched. The CDR3 here is CASSDRDRGLGTEAFF. CDR3 DNA sequence: TGTGCCAGCAGTGACCGGGACAGGGGATTAGGCACTGAAGCTTTCTTT.

V and J are TRBV5-1 and TRBJ2-5; no firm D call. Germline V gene lookup returns CDR1 SGHRS and CDR2 YFSETQ. The CDR3 totals 14 residues. V lost 1 base, J lost 2 bases, and 9 bases lay in between. CDR3 coding DNA: TGCGCCAGCAGCTTGAGGGCTATGCAAGAGACCCAGTACTTC. Protein sequence: CASSLRAMQETQYF.

This clonotype was detected only a few times. The chain employs TRBV6-1 and TRBJ2-7; 15 bases agree with TRBD2. This CDR3 is 16 amino acids long. The J segment lost 3 bases and the V segment lost 3 bases, leaving 3 bases of the junction unmatched. Germline V gene lookup returns CDR1 MNHNS and CDR2 SASEGT. CDR3 sequence reads: CASSDPGLAGGYEQYF. The CDR3 region has the DNA TGTGCCAGCAGTGACCCGGGACTAGCGGGAGGCTACGAGCAGTACTTC.

The genes are TRBV11-2 and TRBJ2-1, with 9 bases that match TRBD2. Germline V lookup: CDR1 SGHAT, CDR2 FQNNGV. The length of the CDR3 is 15 residues. V lost 2 bases, J lost 4 bases, and 3 bases stayed unmatched. Written as DNA, the CDR3 is TGTGCCAGCAGCTTATCGACTAGCGGATACAATGAGCAGTTCTTC. This codes for CASSLSTSGYNEQFF.